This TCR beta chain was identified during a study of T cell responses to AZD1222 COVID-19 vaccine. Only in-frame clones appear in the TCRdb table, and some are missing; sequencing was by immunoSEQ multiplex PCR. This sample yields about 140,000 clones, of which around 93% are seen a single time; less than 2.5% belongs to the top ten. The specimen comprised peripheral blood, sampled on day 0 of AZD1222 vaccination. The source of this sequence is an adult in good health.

CDR3 DNA sequence: TGTGCCAGCAGCGTAGGAGGGAGACAAGGCTACACCTTC. This encodes CASSVGGRQGYTF. The gene calls are TRBV9 and TRBJ1-2; D is unclear. The CDR3 loop spans 13 amino acids. Germline V gene lookup returns CDR1 SGDLS and CDR2 YYNGEE. Trimming left V 0 bases short and J 8 bases short, with 11 bases between.